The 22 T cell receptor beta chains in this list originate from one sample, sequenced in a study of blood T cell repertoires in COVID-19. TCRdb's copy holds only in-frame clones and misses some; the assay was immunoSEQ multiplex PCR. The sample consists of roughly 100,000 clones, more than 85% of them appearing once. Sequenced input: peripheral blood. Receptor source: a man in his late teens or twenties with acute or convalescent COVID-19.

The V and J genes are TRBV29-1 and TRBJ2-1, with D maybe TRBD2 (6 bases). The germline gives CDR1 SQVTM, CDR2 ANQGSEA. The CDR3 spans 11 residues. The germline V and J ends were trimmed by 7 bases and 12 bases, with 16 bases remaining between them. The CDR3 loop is CSAFGGLVQFF. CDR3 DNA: TGCAGCGCCTTCGGGGGTTTGGTGCAGTTCTTC.

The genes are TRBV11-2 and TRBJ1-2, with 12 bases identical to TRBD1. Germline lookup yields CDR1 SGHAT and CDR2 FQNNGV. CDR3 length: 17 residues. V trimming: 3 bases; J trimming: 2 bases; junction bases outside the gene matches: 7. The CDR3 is CASSFAGTGGMNYGYTF. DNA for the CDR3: TGTGCCAGCAGCTTCGCCGGGACAGGGGGCATGAACTATGGCTACACCTTC.

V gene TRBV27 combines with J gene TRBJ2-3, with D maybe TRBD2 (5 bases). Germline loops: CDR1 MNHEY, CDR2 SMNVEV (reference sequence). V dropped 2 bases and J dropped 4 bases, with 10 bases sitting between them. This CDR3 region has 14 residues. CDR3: CASSLRGPADTQYF. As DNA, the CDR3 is TGTGCCAGCAGTTTAAGAGGGCCGGCAGATACGCAGTATTTT.

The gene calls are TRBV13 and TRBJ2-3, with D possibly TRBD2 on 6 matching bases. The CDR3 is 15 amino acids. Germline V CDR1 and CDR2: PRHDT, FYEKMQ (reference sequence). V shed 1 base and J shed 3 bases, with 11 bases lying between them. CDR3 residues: CASSLEGRTTDTQYF. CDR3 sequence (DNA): TGTGCCAGCAGCTTAGAAGGGAGGACAACAGATACGCAGTATTTT.

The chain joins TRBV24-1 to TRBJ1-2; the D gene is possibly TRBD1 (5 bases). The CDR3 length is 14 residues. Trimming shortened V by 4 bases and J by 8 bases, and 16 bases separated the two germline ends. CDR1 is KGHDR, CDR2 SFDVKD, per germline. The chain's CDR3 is CATSERGKSAGYTF. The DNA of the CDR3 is TGTGCCACCAGTGAGCGGGGGAAATCTGCGGGCTACACCTTC.

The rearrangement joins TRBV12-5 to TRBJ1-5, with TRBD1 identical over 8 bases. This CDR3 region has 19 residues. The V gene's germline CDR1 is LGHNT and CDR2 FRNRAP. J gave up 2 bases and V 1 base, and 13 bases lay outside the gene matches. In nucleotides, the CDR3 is TGTGCTAGTGGTTTGGCTCTACTGACCGACAGGGGAGGCAATCAGCCCCAGCATTTT. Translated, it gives CASGLALLTDRGGNQPQHF.

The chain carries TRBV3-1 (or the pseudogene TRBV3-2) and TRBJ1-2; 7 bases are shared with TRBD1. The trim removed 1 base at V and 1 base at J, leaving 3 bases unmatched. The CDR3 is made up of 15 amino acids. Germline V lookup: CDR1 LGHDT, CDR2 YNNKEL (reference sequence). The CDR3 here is CASSQAGQDNYGYTF. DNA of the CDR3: TGTGCCAGCAGCCAAGCTGGACAGGATAACTATGGCTACACCTTC.

The CDR3 protein is CASSLSFGGRAPGFEQYF. CDR3 bases: TGTGCCAGCAGTTTATCGTTTGGCGGGAGGGCCCCGGGCTTCGAGCAGTACTTC. V is TRBV27 and J is TRBJ2-7, with 9 positions matching TRBD2. There are 18 residues in the CDR3. J was trimmed by 6 bases and V by 0 bases; bases with no gene match: 15. From germline, CDR1 is MNHEY and CDR2 SMNVEV (reference sequence).

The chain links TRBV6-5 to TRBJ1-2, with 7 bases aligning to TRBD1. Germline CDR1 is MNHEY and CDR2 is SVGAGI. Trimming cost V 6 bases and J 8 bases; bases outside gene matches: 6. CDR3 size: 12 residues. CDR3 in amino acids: CASSLTGNGYTF. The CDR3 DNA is TGTGCCAGCAGCCTGACAGGGAACGGCTACACCTTC.

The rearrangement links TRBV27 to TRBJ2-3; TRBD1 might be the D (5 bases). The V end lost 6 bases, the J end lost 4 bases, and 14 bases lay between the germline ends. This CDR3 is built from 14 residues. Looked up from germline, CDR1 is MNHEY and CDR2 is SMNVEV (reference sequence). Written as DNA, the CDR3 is TGTGCCAGCAGCCCCAGGGTCGGTTCAGATACGCAGTATTTT. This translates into CASSPRVGSDTQYF.

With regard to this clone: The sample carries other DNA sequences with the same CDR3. The CDR3 DNA is TGTGCCAGCAGGGGGGGGTCCACTGAAGCTTTCTTT. It encodes CASRGGSTEAFF. The rearrangement uses TRBV25-1 and TRBJ1-1; maybe TRBD1 (5 bases). The V and J ends lost 6 bases and 4 bases respectively, with 9 bases between them. Germline V gives CDR1 MGHDK, CDR2 SYGVNS. The CDR3 has 12 amino acids.

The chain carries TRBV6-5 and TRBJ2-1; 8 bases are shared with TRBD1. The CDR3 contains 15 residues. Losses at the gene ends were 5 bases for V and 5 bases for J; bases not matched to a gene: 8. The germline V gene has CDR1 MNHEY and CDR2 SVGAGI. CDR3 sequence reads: CASSIRQGPNNEQFF. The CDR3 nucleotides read TGTGCCAGCAGTATCCGACAGGGGCCAAACAATGAGCAGTTCTTC.

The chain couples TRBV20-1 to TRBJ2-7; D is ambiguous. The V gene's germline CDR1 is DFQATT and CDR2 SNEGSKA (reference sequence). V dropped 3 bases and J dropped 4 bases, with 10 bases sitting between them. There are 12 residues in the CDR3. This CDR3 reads CSASGGEYEQYF. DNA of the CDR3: TGCAGTGCTAGTGGTGGAGAATACGAGCAGTACTTC.

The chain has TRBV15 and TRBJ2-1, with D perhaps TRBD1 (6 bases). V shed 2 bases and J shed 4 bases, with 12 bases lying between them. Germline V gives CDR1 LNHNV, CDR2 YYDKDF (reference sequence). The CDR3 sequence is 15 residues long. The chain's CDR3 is CATSRPMTGYNEQFF. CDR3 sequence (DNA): TGTGCCACCAGCAGACCAATGACAGGATACAATGAGCAGTTCTTC. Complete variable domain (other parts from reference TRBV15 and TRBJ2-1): DAMVIQNPRYQVTQFGKPVTLSCSQTLNHNVMYWYQQKSSQAPKLLFHYYDKDFNNEADTPDNFQSRRPNTSFCFLDIRSPGLGDTAMYLCATSRPMTGYNEQFFGPGTRLTVL.

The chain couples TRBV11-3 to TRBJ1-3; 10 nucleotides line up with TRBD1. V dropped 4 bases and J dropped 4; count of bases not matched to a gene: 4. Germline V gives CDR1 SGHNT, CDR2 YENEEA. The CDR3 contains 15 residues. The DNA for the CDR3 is TGTGCCAGCAGCTACGGACAGGGGGTCGGAAACACCATATATTTT. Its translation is CASSYGQGVGNTIYF.

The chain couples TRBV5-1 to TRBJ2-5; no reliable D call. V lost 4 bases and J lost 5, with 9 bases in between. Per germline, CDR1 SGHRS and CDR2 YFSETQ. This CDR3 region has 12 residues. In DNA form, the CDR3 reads TGCGCCAGCAGCGACTCCCGGGAGACCCAGTACTTC. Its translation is CASSDSRETQYF.

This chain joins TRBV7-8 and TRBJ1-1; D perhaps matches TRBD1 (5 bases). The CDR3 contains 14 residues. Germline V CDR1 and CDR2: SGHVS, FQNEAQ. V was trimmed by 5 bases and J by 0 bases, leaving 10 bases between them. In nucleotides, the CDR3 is TGTGCCAGCAGCCGAGTGACAGTGAACACTGAAGCTTTCTTT. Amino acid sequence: CASSRVTVNTEAFF.

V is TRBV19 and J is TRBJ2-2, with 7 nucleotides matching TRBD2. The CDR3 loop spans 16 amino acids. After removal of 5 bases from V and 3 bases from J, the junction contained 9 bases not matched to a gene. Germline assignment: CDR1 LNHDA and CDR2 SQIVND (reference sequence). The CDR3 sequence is CASSWASGVDTGELFF. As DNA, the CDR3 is TGTGCCAGTAGTTGGGCTAGCGGAGTTGACACCGGGGAGCTGTTTTTT.

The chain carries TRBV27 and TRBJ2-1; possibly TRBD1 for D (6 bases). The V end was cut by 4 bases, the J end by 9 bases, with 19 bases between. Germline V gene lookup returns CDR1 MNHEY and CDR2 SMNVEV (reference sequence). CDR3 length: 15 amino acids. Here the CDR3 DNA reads TGTGCCAGCAGTTACACGATACTACAGGGCTTTGAGCAGTTCTTC. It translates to CASSYTILQGFEQFF.

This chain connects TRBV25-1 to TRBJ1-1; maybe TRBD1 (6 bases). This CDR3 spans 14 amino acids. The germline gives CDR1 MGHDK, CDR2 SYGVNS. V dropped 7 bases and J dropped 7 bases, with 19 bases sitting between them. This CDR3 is CASTTPGQGREAFF. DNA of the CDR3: TGTGCCAGCACCACCCCGGGTCAGGGGCGTGAAGCTTTCTTT. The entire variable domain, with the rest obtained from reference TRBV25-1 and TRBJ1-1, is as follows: EADIYQTPRYLVIGTGKKITLECSQTMGHDKMYWYQQDPGMELHLIHYSYGVNSTEKGDLSSESTVSRIRTEHFPLTLESARPSHTSQYLCASTTPGQGREAFFGQGTRLTVV.

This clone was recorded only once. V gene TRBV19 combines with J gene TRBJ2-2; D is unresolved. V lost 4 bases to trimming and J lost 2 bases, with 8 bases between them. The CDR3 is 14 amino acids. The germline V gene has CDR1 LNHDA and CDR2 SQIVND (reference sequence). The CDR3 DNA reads TGTGCCAGTAGTACCGCCTACAACACCGGGGAGCTGTTTTTT. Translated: CASSTAYNTGELFF. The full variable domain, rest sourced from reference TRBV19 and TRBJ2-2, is DGGITQSPKYLFRKEGQNVTLSCEQNLNHDAMYWYRQDPGQGLRLIYYSQIVNDFQKGDIAEGYSVSREKKESFPLTVTSAQKNPTAFYLCASSTAYNTGELFFGEGSRLTVL.

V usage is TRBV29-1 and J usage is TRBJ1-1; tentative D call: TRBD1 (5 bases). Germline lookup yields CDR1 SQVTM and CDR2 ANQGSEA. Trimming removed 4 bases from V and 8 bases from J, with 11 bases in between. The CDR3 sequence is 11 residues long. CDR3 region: CSVADSREAFF. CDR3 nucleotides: TGCAGCGTTGCTGACAGTCGAGAAGCTTTCTTT.